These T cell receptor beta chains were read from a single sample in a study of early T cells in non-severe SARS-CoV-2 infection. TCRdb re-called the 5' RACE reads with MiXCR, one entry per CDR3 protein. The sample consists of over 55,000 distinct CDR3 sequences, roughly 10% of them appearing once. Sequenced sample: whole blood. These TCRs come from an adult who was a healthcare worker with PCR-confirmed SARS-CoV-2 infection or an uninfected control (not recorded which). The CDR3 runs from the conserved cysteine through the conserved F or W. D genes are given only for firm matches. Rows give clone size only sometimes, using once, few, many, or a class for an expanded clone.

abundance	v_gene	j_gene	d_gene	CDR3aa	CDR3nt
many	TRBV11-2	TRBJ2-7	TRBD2	CASSLRLADDYEQYF	TGTGCCAGCAGCCTAAGACTAGCGGATGACTACGAGCAGTACTTC
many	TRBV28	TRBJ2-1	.	CASSSAGSSYNEQFF	TGTGCCAGCAGTTCAGCGGGTAGCTCCTACAATGAGCAGTTCTTC
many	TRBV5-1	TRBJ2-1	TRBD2	CASSLGSGGHNNEQFF	TGCGCCAGCAGCCTAGGTTCGGGAGGCCACAACAATGAGCAGTTCTTC
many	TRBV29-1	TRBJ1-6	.	CSVEGTRASPLHF	TGCAGCGTTGAAGGGACCAGGGCTTCACCCCTCCACTTT
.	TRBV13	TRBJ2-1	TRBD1	CASSLEQGTYNEQFF	TGTGCCAGCAGCTTAGAACAGGGGACCTACAATGAGCAGTTCTTC
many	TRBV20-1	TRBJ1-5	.	CSAQTGNQPQHF	TGCAGTGCTCAGACAGGCAATCAGCCCCAGCATTTT
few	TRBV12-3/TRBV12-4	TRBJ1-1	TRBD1	CASSFGTGGRGKAEAFF	TGTGCCAGCAGTTTCGGGACAGGGGGCCGCGGGAAGGCTGAAGCTTTCTTT
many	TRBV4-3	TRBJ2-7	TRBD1	CASSQGSGTGGATYEQYF	TGCGCCAGCAGCCAAGGCTCCGGGACAGGGGGTGCGACCTACGAGCAGTACTTC
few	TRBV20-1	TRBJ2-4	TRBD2	CSAGTSGSISKNIQYF	TGCAGTGCTGGGACTAGCGGGAGTATATCCAAAAACATTCAGTACTTC
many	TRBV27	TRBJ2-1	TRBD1	CASSPRQGDNEQFF	TGTGCCAGCAGCCCAAGACAGGGGGACAATGAGCAGTTCTTC
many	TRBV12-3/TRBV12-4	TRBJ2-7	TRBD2	CASSRPGTSGRANEQYF	TGTGCCAGCAGCCGTCCCGGGACTAGCGGGAGGGCTAACGAGCAGTACTTC
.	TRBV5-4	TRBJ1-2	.	CASSSSAQGPSTYGYTF	TGTGCCAGCAGCTCCAGCGCACAGGGACCTTCAACCTATGGCTACACCTTC
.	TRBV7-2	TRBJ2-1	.	CASSLEQDPSNEQFF	TGTGCCAGCAGCTTAGAACAGGACCCATCCAATGAGCAGTTCTTC
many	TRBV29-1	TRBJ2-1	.	CSVVGGPSSYNEQFF	TGCAGCGTTGTAGGCGGGCCTAGCTCCTACAATGAGCAGTTCTTC
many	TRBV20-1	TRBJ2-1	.	CSAPRPPAKTPDEQFF	TGCAGTGCGCCCCGCCCCCCGGCAAAAACCCCCGATGAGCAGTTCTTC
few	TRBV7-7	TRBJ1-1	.	CASSLAFDTEAFF	TGTGCTAGCAGCTTAGCCTTTGACACTGAAGCTTTCTTT
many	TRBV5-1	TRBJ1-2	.	CASSLETAYGYTF	TGCGCCAGCAGCTTGGAAACAGCCTATGGCTACACCTTC
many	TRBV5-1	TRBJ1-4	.	CASSLQGTNEKLFF	TGCGCCAGCAGCTTGCAAGGAACTAATGAAAAACTGTTTTTT
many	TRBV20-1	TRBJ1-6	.	CSARRQINSPLHF	TGCAGTGCTAGGCGACAGATAAATTCACCCCTCCACTTT
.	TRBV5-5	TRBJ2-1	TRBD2	CASSLRTSGVYNEQFF	TGTGCCAGCAGCTTGCGCACTAGCGGAGTATACAATGAGCAGTTCTTC
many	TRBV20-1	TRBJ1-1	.	CSATGAVGTEAFF	TGCAGTGCGACCGGGGCCGTGGGCACTGAAGCTTTCTTT
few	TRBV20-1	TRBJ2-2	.	CSARSLSGMAGELFF	TGCAGTGCTAGGAGTCTCTCTGGGATGGCCGGGGAGCTGTTTTTT
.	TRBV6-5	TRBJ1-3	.	CASSWTSGNTIYF	TGTGCCAGCAGTTGGACATCTGGAAACACCATATATTTT
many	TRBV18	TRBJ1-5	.	CASSTYGVGNQPQHF	TGTGCCAGCTCCACATACGGAGTGGGCAATCAGCCCCAGCATTTT
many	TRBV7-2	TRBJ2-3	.	CASSLLGVNPRGSPDTQYF	TGTGCCAGCAGCTTACTTGGAGTGAACCCAAGGGGTTCCCCAGATACGCAGTATTTT
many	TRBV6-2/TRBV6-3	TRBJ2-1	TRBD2	CASSSGTNFDEQFF	TGTGCCAGCAGTTCCGGGACTAACTTCGATGAGCAGTTCTTC
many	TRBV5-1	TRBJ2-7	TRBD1	CASSRTGGDEQYF	TGCGCCAGCAGCCGGACAGGGGGCGACGAGCAGTACTTC
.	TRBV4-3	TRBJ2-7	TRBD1	CASSQDEGTGFYEQYF	TGCGCCAGCAGCCAAGATGAGGGGACAGGGTTCTACGAGCAGTACTTC
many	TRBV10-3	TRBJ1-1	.	CAIREPTANTEAFF	TGTGCCATCAGGGAACCCACAGCGAACACTGAAGCTTTCTTT
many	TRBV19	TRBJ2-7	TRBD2	CASSIVGGRDVHEQYF	TGTGCCAGTAGTATAGTCGGCGGGAGGGACGTCCACGAGCAGTACTTC
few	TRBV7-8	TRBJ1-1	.	CASSLEVGGYTEVFF	TGTGCCAGCAGCTTAGAAGTGGGAGGGTACACTGAAGTTTTCTTT
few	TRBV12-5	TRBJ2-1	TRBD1	CASGRQGHEQFF	TGTGCTAGTGGCCGACAGGGCCATGAGCAGTTCTTC
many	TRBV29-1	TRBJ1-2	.	CSVDQANGYTF	TGCAGCGTTGACCAAGCGAACGGCTACACCTTC
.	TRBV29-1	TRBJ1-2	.	CSGGERDDGYTF	TGCAGCGGAGGGGAGAGGGACGACGGCTACACCTTC
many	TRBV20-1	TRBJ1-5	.	CSAVRGGPNQPQHF	TGCAGTGCCGTACGGGGGGGGCCGAATCAGCCCCAGCATTTT
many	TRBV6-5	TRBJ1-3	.	CASSPGISGNTIYF	TGTGCCAGCAGTCCCGGGATTTCTGGAAACACCATATATTTT
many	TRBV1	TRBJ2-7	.	CTSSQDWFCRGTGVYEQYF	TGCACCAGCAGCCAAGATTGGTTTTGTAGAGGGACAGGGGTGTACGAGCAGTACTTC
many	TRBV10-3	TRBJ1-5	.	CAISESAGLNQPQHF	TGTGCCATCAGTGAGTCTGCAGGACTAAATCAGCCCCAGCATTTT
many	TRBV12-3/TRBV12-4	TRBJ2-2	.	CASSFDWGNTGELFF	TGTGCCAGCAGTTTTGACTGGGGCAACACCGGGGAGCTGTTTTTT
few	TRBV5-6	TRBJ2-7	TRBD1	CASSYPGQGALEQYF	TGTGCCAGCAGTTATCCGGGACAGGGGGCCCTCGAGCAGTACTTC
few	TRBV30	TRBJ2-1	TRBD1	CAWSVRRQGNEQFF	TGTGCCTGGAGTGTACGTCGACAGGGCAATGAGCAGTTCTTC
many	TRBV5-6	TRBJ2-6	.	CASSLDGANVLTF	TGTGCCAGCAGCTTGGATGGGGCCAACGTCCTGACTTTC
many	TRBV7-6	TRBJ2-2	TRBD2	CASSLGLAFNTGELFF	TGTGCCAGCAGCTTAGGACTAGCCTTTAACACCGGGGAGCTGTTTTTT
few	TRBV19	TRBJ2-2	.	CASSMEQNTGELFF	TGTGCCAGTAGTATGGAGCAGAACACCGGGGAGCTGTTTTTT
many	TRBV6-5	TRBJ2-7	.	CASSRGRSYEQYF	TGTGCCAGCTCTCGGGGCCGCTCCTACGAGCAGTACTTC
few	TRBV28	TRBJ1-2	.	CASSTLGPAGYGYTF	TGTGCCAGCAGTACATTGGGACCCGCCGGGTATGGCTACACCTTC
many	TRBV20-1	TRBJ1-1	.	CSARENFSGAVKAFF	TGCAGTGCTAGAGAAAACTTTTCAGGGGCGGTGAAAGCTTTCTTT
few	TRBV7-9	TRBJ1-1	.	CASSPYRDSEAFF	TGTGCCAGCAGCCCATACAGGGACTCTGAAGCTTTCTTT
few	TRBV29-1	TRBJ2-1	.	CSVGRGTLGNEQFF	TGCAGCGTTGGTCGCGGGACCCTCGGGAATGAGCAGTTCTTC
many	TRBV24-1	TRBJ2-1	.	CATSEAGAANEQFF	TGTGCCACCAGTGAAGCCGGGGCCGCCAATGAGCAGTTCTTC
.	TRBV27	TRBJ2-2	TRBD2	CASTDLAGDLRRGELFF	TGTGCCAGCACCGACCTAGCGGGGGACCTTCGGCGCGGGGAGCTGTTTTTT
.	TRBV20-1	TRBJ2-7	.	CSAISPGEKAYEQYF	TGCAGTGCTATTTCCCCGGGAGAAAAGGCCTACGAGCAGTACTTC
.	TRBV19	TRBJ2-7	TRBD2	CASRGTSGKTYEQYF	TGTGCCAGTAGGGGGACTAGCGGGAAGACCTACGAGCAGTACTTC
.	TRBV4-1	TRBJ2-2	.	CASSQDTGRDVRELFF	TGCGCCAGCAGCCAGGATACAGGAAGGGATGTCCGGGAGCTGTTTTTT